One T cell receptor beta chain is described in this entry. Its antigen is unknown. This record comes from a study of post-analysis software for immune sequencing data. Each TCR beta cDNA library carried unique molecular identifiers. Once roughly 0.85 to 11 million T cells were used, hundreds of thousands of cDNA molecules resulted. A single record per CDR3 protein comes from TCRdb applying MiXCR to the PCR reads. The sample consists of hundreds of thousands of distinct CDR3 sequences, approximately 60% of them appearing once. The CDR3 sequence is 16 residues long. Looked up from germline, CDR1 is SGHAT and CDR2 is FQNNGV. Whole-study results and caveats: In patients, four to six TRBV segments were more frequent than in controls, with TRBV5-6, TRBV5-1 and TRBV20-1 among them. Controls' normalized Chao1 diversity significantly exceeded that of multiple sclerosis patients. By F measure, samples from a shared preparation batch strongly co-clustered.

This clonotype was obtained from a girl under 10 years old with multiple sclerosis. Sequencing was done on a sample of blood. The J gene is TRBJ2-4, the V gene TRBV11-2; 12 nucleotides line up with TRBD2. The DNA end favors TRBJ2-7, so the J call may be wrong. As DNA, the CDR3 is TGTGCCAGCAGCACCGGACTAGCGGGGCGATTCTACGAGCAGTACTTC. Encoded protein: CASSTGLAGRFYEQYF.